Listed here are 18 T cell receptor beta chains from one sample, sequenced in a study of blood T cell repertoires in COVID-19 (dated by TCRdb to the early 2020s). Libraries were constructed by the immunoSEQ multiplex PCR assay. Held by TCRdb, this immuneACCESS table contains in-frame sequences only and omits some clones. Under half of the omission traces to an unresolved V gene where checked; the cause of the rest is unknown. The sample contains 21,000 or so clones, 88% of them found a single time. The top ten hold roughly a tenth of the sample. Material: peripheral blood. These receptor sequences come from a human donor in a cohort sampled during active COVID-19. The donor label of this sample is uncertain.

This chain joins TRBV2 and TRBJ2-3; D unclear. The CDR3 runs 16 residues. Trimming took 2 bases from V and 2 from J, leaving 14 bases between them. CDR1 and CDR2 (germline): SNHLY, FYNNEI. CDR3: CASSEYESANTDTQYF. CDR3 DNA sequence: TGTGCCAGCAGTGAATACGAAAGCGCTAACACAGATACGCAGTATTTT.

This clone was counted between two and nine times. This chain joins TRBV5-1 and TRBJ1-5; D remains ambiguous. The germline gives CDR1 SGHRS, CDR2 YFSETQ. The CDR3 contains 14 residues. The V gene lost 4 bases and the J gene lost 6 bases, with 14 bases spanning the gap. CDR3 in amino acids: CASSPGSGGQPQHF. For the CDR3, the DNA is TGCGCCAGCAGCCCTGGGTCCGGCGGTCAGCCCCAGCATTTT.

This chain links TRBV18 with TRBJ1-3, with D perhaps matching TRBD1 (5 bases). CDR3 length equals 15 residues. V lost 4 bases to trimming and J lost 0 bases, with 10 bases between them. Per germline, CDR1 KGHSH and CDR2 LQKENI. The DNA for the CDR3 is TGTGCCAGCTCACGCCAGACAGACTCTGGAAACACCATATATTTT. Translation gives CASSRQTDSGNTIYF. The full variable domain, with the rest looked up from reference TRBV18 and TRBJ1-3, is NAGVMQNPRHLVRRRGQEARLRCSPMKGHSHVYWYRQLPEEGLKFMVYLQKENIIDESGMPKERFSAEFPKEGPSILRIQQVVRGDSAAYFCASSRQTDSGNTIYFGEGSWLTVV.

This rearrangement joins TRBV5-1 to TRBJ1-4, with 8 bases aligning to TRBD1. The V gene end was trimmed by 3 bases and the J gene end by 7 bases; junction bases not matched to a gene: 2. The CDR3 is 13 amino acids. Germline assignment: CDR1 SGHRS and CDR2 YFSETQ. CDR3 protein: CASSWTGFEKLFF. The CDR3 region has the DNA TGCGCCAGCAGCTGGACAGGGTTTGAAAAACTGTTTTTT.

The chain carries TRBV5-1 and TRBJ1-1, with a possible D match to TRBD1 (5 bases). Germline V gene lookup returns CDR1 SGHRS and CDR2 YFSETQ. The CDR3 has 15 amino acids. Trimming stripped 6 bases from V and 1 base from J, with 16 bases between. The CDR3 nucleotides read TGCGCCAGCACCCAGGTTTTTACAGGGAACACTGAAGCTTTCTTT. Translating it yields CASTQVFTGNTEAFF.

This chain joins TRBV5-1 and TRBJ2-2; 9 bases fit TRBD2. CDR1 and CDR2 from the germline V gene are SGHRS and YFSETQ. The CDR3 is 14 amino acids. V shed 5 bases and J 6 bases; nucleotides not matched to a gene: 5. CDR3 amino acids: CASSSGSLAGELFF. CDR3 nucleotides: TGCGCCAGCAGTAGCGGGAGTTTGGCCGGGGAGCTGTTTTTT. Based on the CDR3 plus reference TRBV5-1 and TRBJ2-2, the full variable domain is KAGVTQTPRYLIKTRGQQVTLSCSPISGHRSVSWYQQTPGQGLQFLFEYFSETQRNKGNFPGRFSGRQFSNSRSEMNVSTLELGDSALYLCASSSGSLAGELFFGEGSRLTVL.

This sequence joins TRBV5-1 and TRBJ2-1; 9 nucleotides agree with TRBD1. This CDR3 contains 14 residues. Germline loops: CDR1 SGHRS, CDR2 YFSETQ. Trimming cost V 4 bases and J 5 bases; bases outside gene matches: 4. The CDR3 reads CASSPRTGDNEQFF. The CDR3 bases are TGCGCCAGCAGCCCGAGGACAGGGGACAATGAGCAGTTCTTC.

The J gene is TRBJ2-7, the V gene TRBV6-6; TRBD2 aligns across 7 bases. This CDR3 has 13 residues. With V trimmed by 10 bases and J by 0 bases, 6 bases remained unmatched. Per germline, CDR1 MNHNY and CDR2 SVGAGI (reference sequence). The CDR3 reads CATIGGSSYEQYF. The CDR3 bases are TGTGCCACAATCGGCGGGAGCTCCTACGAGCAGTACTTC.

As for this clone: Its ends do not fully match the called genes, so a read error is possible. This chain uses TRBV6-5 with TRBJ2-7; D not resolved. CDR3 size: 14 residues. The germline V gene has CDR1 MNHEY and CDR2 SVGAGI. This CDR3 reads CASSLYPSSSEQYF. The CDR3, as DNA: TGTGCCAGCAGCCTATACCCGTCGTCCTCCGAGCAGTACTTC.

The rearrangement links TRBV2 to TRBJ2-1; TRBD2 aligns across 8 bases. J gave up 3 bases and V 4 bases, and 2 bases lay outside the gene matches. There are 14 residues in the CDR3. CDR1 is SNHLY, CDR2 FYNNEI, per germline. The CDR3 loop reads CASSAGTSYNEQFF. The CDR3 DNA sequence: TGTGCCAGCAGTGCTGGGACTAGCTACAATGAGCAGTTCTTC.

The rearrangement links TRBV11-3 to TRBJ2-1; 10 nucleotides line up with TRBD2. The trim removed 2 bases at V and 8 bases at J, leaving 12 bases unmatched. The CDR3 extends over 17 amino acids. The germline V gene encodes CDR1 SGHNT and CDR2 YENEEA. CDR3 bases: TGTGCCAGCAGCTTAATTCTAGCGGGAGAGGGGGGGGATGAGCAGTTCTTC. This encodes CASSLILAGEGGDEQFF.

This rearrangement joins TRBV5-1 to TRBJ1-1; 11 bases align to TRBD1. Trimming cost V 9 bases and J 5 bases; bases outside gene matches: 6. Germline assignment: CDR1 SGHRS and CDR2 YFSETQ. The CDR3 length is 13 residues. The CDR3 DNA reads as TGCGCCACCCGGACAGGGGGCAGTACTGAAGCTTTCTTT. It encodes CATRTGGSTEAFF. The variable domain in full, with the rest retrieved from reference TRBV5-1 and TRBJ1-1, is KAGVTQTPRYLIKTRGQQVTLSCSPISGHRSVSWYQQTPGQGLQFLFEYFSETQRNKGNFPGRFSGRQFSNSRSEMNVSTLELGDSALYLCATRTGGSTEAFFGQGTRLTVV.

The chain is built from TRBV5-1 and TRBJ1-1; unclear D gene. Trimming stripped 0 bases from V and 4 bases from J, with 7 bases between. The germline V gene has CDR1 SGHRS and CDR2 YFSETQ. The CDR3 contains 13 residues. DNA of the CDR3: TGCGCCAGCAGCTTGGACAGCTCCACTGAAGCTTTCTTT. Translation: CASSLDSSTEAFF.

This chain links TRBV29-1 with TRBJ2-3; D remains ambiguous. The CDR3 length is 12 residues. V lost 5 bases and J 2 bases, leaving 8 bases between the germline ends. Germline-derived CDR1 and CDR2 are SQVTM and ANQGSEA. CDR3 in amino acids: CSVNRITDTQYF. In nucleotides, the CDR3 is TGCAGCGTTAACAGAATCACAGATACGCAGTATTTT.

The chain links TRBV7-9 to TRBJ2-5, with D perhaps matching TRBD2 (6 bases). The CDR3 contains 14 residues. The germline CDR1 and CDR2 sequences are SEHNR and FQNEAQ (reference sequence). V lost 6 bases and J 2 bases, leaving 13 bases between the germline ends. The CDR3 DNA sequence: TGTGCCAGCAGTTCCGGGAGATTACAAGAGACCCAGTACTTC. This encodes CASSSGRLQETQYF. Full variable domain (outside the CDR3, taken from reference TRBV7-9 and TRBJ2-5): DTGVSQNPRHKITKRGQNVTFRCDPISEHNRLYWYRQTLGQGPEFLTYFQNEAQLEKSRLLSDRFSAERPKGSFSTLEIQRTEQGDSAMYLCASSSGRLQETQYFGPGTRLLVL.

The CDR3 loop reads CASMPLAGEKGNQPQHF. Written as DNA, the CDR3 is TGTGCCAGTATGCCCCTAGCCGGGGAAAAGGGCAATCAGCCCCAGCATTTT. The J gene is TRBJ1-5, the V gene TRBV19; no definite D call. The germline V gene encodes CDR1 LNHDA and CDR2 SQIVND (reference sequence). The CDR3 is 17 residues long. The V end lost 7 bases, the J end lost 2 bases, and 21 bases lay between the germline ends.

The chain combines TRBV7-2 with TRBJ2-1; the match to TRBD2 covers 13 bases. This CDR3 is 17 amino acids long. V shed 5 bases, J shed 0 bases, and the junction held 4 bases outside the gene matches. Germline lookup yields CDR1 SGHTA and CDR2 FQGNSA. DNA for the CDR3: TGTGCCAGCAGCCAACTAGCGGGGGGGGGCTCCTACAATGAGCAGTTCTTC. This encodes CASSQLAGGGSYNEQFF.

This clone is medium-sized. V gene TRBV18 combines with J gene TRBJ2-7; D unclear. The CDR3 is 14 amino acids. The germline V gene encodes CDR1 KGHSH and CDR2 LQKENI. The ends were cut back, 2 bases at V and 7 bases at J, with 15 bases in the middle. The CDR3 region has the DNA TGTGCCAGCTCACCATATAGCAACCCAATAGAGCAGTACTTC. It is translated as CASSPYSNPIEQYF.